This T cell receptor beta chain comes out of a study of blood T cell repertoires in COVID-19. Study-wide background: Sites across the United States, Italy and Spain contributed samples from acute and convalescent COVID-19. The cDNA or gDNA used as material had been derived from T cells, B-cell-depleted T cells, or PBMCs.

This CDR3 has 13 amino acids. Germline V gene data show CDR1 as GTSNPN and CDR2 as SVGIG (reference sequence). The J segment lost 4 bases and the V segment lost 3 bases, leaving 3 bases of the junction unmatched. Authors' processing steps: Counts of nucleated cells, estimated from reference gene primer amplification, were obtained. Generated by immunoSEQ multiplex PCR, the TCRdb table keeps only in-frame clones and is missing some. The V and J calls and clone size were taken over from that table, and D and trimming were inferred from the DNA. Among hundreds of thousands of clones listed, around 86% were seen once.

The receptor's source is a woman in her twenties or thirties with active or convalescent COVID-19. The material sequenced was peripheral blood. This chain connects TRBV30 to TRBJ1-5, with 7 nucleotides matching TRBD1. The CDR3 here is CAWSGTDNQPQHF. The CDR3 DNA is TGTGCCTGGAGCGGGACAGATAATCAGCCCCAGCATTTT.